This entry features one T cell receptor beta chain sequence. Unmatched junction bases numbered 8, after V lost 3 bases and J lost 4 bases. The CDR3 length is 16 residues. Per germline, CDR1 SEHNR and CDR2 FQNEAQ (reference sequence). This specimen comes from a study of blood T cell repertoires in COVID-19. Study-level information: From T cells, B-cell-depleted T cells, or PBMCs came the material, which was cDNA or gDNA.

Measured with immunoSEQ multiplex PCR; TCRdb has only the in-frame clones, and not every one. This sample yields about 240,000 clones, of which 86% are seen a single time; 12% belongs to the top ten. The J gene is TRBJ1-5, the V gene TRBV7-9; 8 bases agree with TRBD1. The receptor was derived from a man older than 75 with acute or convalescent COVID-19. Sequenced input: peripheral blood. In DNA, the CDR3 is TGTGCCAGCAGCTTGGGAGACAGGGGTCGGAATCAGCCCCAGCATTTT. It codes for CASSLGDRGRNQPQHF.